This paragraph reports one T cell receptor beta chain. This clone was counted between two and nine times. The antigen this receptor binds is unknown. Base qualities were left out, and no much larger clone turns up one base away. TCRbeta CDR3 regions were amplified from genomic DNA using the immunoSEQ Assay, a bias-controlled multiplex PCR. Per the original workflow: The number of nucleated cells in each sample was estimated from the amplification of reference gene primers within the assay. To quantify the absolute abundance of each unique TCRbeta CDR3 rearrangement, sequence reads were collapsed and filtered. For each sample, productive Simpson clonality was calculated by taking the square root of Simpson's diversity index across productive rearrangements. TCRdb retrieved this table from immuneACCESS and kept in-frame rearrangements only. Not all clones are present; in checked studies, unresolved V genes account for under half, and no reason is known for the remainder. V and J calls and clone size are as listed in that table; D and trimming were resolved from the DNA. This sample lists about 320,000 clones; 80% to 90% were detected once. The biggest ten clones account for about 8.9% of the sample.

This sample was included in a study of blood T cell repertoires in COVID-19 (TCRdb year 2020). Describing the broader study: The collaborator samples originated in the United States, Italy and Spain and spanned the acute and convalescent phases of COVID-19. The prospective study material was composed of cDNA or gDNA derived from T cells, B-cell-depleted T cells, or PBMCs. Deeply sampled blood TCRbeta repertoires from subjects exposed to, actively infected with, or recovered from COVID-19 were included in the dataset. The repertoires were made available in a free public database intended to serve as a resource for research on the immune response to SARS-CoV-2. The samples were drawn from the first 160 participants of the ongoing ImmuneRACE study and from 1,254 subjects provided by 6 global collaborators. Nearly every sample came with metadata listing a de-identified subject ID, COVID-19 status, age in years and sex. Where available, HLA class I and class II types were taken from metadata supplied by the sample provider and were not determined by assay-based typing. What the work shows at the level of the full study, not this receptor alone: Clinical and demographic metadata were provided uncurated, with the amount varying by source and participant.

CDR1 SGHTA and CDR2 FQGNSA are derived from the germline V gene. Trimming removed 1 base from V and 2 bases from J, leaving 5 bases between the germline ends. The CDR3 spans 13 residues, from the cysteine through the phenylalanine. Of all the DNA, just the CDR3 is kept, 39 bases in frame from base 1. Enrolling through a virtual design, the prospective study's participants ranged in age from about 18 to 100 years and lived across 24 United States geographic areas. To assign participants to cohorts, the prospective study relied on clinical history that participants themselves reported in a screening survey and a study questionnaire. Recovered participants in ImmuneRACE Cohort 3 were defined as having two consecutive negative NP/OP PCR tests, clearance from a healthcare professional, or resolution of symptoms. Each participant in the prospective study had whole blood, serum and a nasopharyngeal or oropharyngeal swab collected by mobile phlebotomists. Over a roughly two-month period, participants in the prospective study had the option of providing additional blood draws and questionnaires. Before DNA extraction, blood samples from the prospective study were shipped at room temperature or frozen.

This TCR came from a woman under 30 who had recovered from COVID-19. The V and J genes are TRBV7-2 and TRBJ2-5; the D gene cannot be resolved reliably. The sample was PBMCs or T cells enriched from blood (not recorded which). The CDR3 region reads CASSLGLQETQYF. At the DNA level, the sequence is TGTGCCAGCAGCTTAGGCCTACAAGAGACCCAGTACTTC.